The clone carrying this T cell receptor beta chain showed up many times. Its antigen is not identified. This sample is drawn from a study of CD8 T cells in ankylosing spondylitis. Broader study findings: Past studies reported some motif variants in reactive arthritis synovial fluid and blood. Disease-linked clones reportedly showed significant enrichment in matched ankylosing spondylitis synovial fluid. The authors found the disease-linked clones to be CD8+ and relatively rare in peripheral blood.

TCRdb re-derived calls from the 5' RACE reads in MiXCR, one entry per CDR3 protein. Here the sample spans fewer than 350,000 distinct CDR3 sequences, 11% being singletons. Germline-derived CDR1 and CDR2 are DFQATT and SNEGSKA (reference sequence). The CDR3 contains 13 residues. Trimming removed 5 bases at V and 2 bases at J, with 9 bases between. The source is a female donor with ankylosing spondylitis or in good health (not recorded which). Sequenced sample: blood, either unsorted or a sorted T cell fraction (not recorded which). The chain recombines TRBV20-1 with TRBJ2-2; the D gene is possibly TRBD2 (5 bases). DNA for the CDR3: TGCAGTGCTTCGAGGGCTAACACCGGGGAGCTGTTTTTT. Translated: CSASRANTGELFF.